These 32 T cell receptor beta chains were all obtained from the same sample, sequenced in a study of shared clonotypes between healthy human individuals. Method: immunoSEQ multiplex PCR; TCRdb's copy keeps in-frame clones and lacks some. The profile shows 2.5 million or so clones, about 92% of them singletons. The sample comprised naive CD4+ T cells sorted from blood. Indicated subset: CD45RA+ positively selected. The receptors derive from a man aged 18-30 years in good health.

J is TRBJ2-1 and V is TRBV19, with TRBD1 matching 10 bases. Germline CDR1 is LNHDA and CDR2 is SQIVND (reference sequence). The CDR3 is 16 residues long. Trimming removed 4 bases from V and 5 bases from J; junction bases left unmatched: 8. CDR3 nucleotides: TGTGCCAGTAGTACATGGGACAGGGGCATCCACAATGAGCAGTTCTTC. Its translation: CASSTWDRGIHNEQFF. Combining the CDR3 with reference TRBV19 and TRBJ2-1 gives the whole variable domain DGGITQSPKYLFRKEGQNVTLSCEQNLNHDAMYWYRQDPGQGLRLIYYSQIVNDFQKGDIAEGYSVSREKKESFPLTVTSAQKNPTAFYLCASSTWDRGIHNEQFFGPGTRLTVL.

The chain employs TRBV4-2 and TRBJ2-7; D might be TRBD2 (6 bases). Trimming left V 3 bases short and J 1 base short, with 16 bases between. CDR3 length equals 16 residues. Per the germline V gene, CDR1 is LGHNA and CDR2 is YNFKEQ. CDR3 in amino acids: CASSHTPGLKSYEQYF. The CDR3 DNA sequence: TGTGCCAGCAGCCACACACCGGGACTGAAATCCTACGAGCAGTACTTC.

The chain has TRBV5-1 and TRBJ2-1; 14 bases are shared with TRBD2. Unmatched junction bases numbered 5, after V lost 0 bases and J lost 9 bases. Germline V lookup: CDR1 SGHRS, CDR2 YFSETQ. The CDR3 has 16 amino acids. In DNA form, the CDR3 reads TGCGCCAGCAGCTTGGCCACGACTAGCGGGAGGGGTGAGCAGTTCTTC. Its translation: CASSLATTSGRGEQFF.

The chain uses TRBV2 and TRBJ2-2, with D perhaps matching TRBD1 or TRBD2 (5 bases each). The CDR3 is 14 residues long. V lost 6 bases and J lost 1, with 9 bases in between. Germline V gives CDR1 SNHLY, CDR2 FYNNEI. This chain's CDR3 is CASRGTLNTGELFF. The CDR3 nucleotides are TGTGCCAGCAGAGGGACGCTGAACACCGGGGAGCTGTTTTTT.

Points on this clone: Other DNA sequences within the sample encode an identical CDR3. The chain combines TRBV19 with TRBJ2-7, with D unclear. This CDR3 has 13 residues. CDR1 and CDR2 (germline): LNHDA, SQIVND (reference sequence). Trimming cost V 3 bases and J 4 bases, with 10 bases left between them. The DNA of the CDR3 is TGTGCCAGTAGTATTTCTCGGACGTACGAGCAGTACTTC. It yields the protein CASSISRTYEQYF.

This rearrangement joins TRBV30 to TRBJ2-5; 8 bases agree with TRBD2. The CDR3 covers 17 residues. Per germline, CDR1 GTSNPN and CDR2 SVGIG (reference sequence). With V trimmed by 1 base and J by 0 bases, 10 bases remained unmatched. DNA for the CDR3: TGTGCCTGGAGTGCCCCCCTACTAGCGGAGTACCAAGAGACCCAGTACTTC. Its protein is CAWSAPLLAEYQETQYF. Together with reference TRBV30 and TRBJ2-5, the CDR3 gives the full variable domain: SQTIHQWPATLVQPVGSPLSLECTVEGTSNPNLYWYRQAAGRGLQLLFYSVGIGQISSEVPQNLSASRPQDRQFILSSKKLLLSDSGFYLCAWSAPLLAEYQETQYFGPGTRLLVL.

The genes are TRBV6-5 and TRBJ2-7; TRBD2 matches at 8 bases. V shed 6 bases, J shed 4 bases, and the junction held 5 bases outside the gene matches. This CDR3 is built from 13 residues. Germline V lookup: CDR1 MNHEY, CDR2 SVGAGI. This CDR3 is CASRKAGAYEQYF. CDR3 nucleotides: TGTGCCAGCAGGAAAGCGGGAGCGTACGAGCAGTACTTC.

The chain links TRBV29-1 to TRBJ2-3, with D perhaps matching TRBD2 (5 bases). CDR1 is SQVTM and CDR2 is ANQGSEA in the germline V gene. V gave up 4 bases and J gave up 7 bases, with 18 bases separating them. The CDR3 consists of 14 residues. The CDR3, as DNA: TGCAGCGTTGTAGGGTCAGCCACCGGGAATACGCAGTATTTT. Its protein product is CSVVGSATGNTQYF.

The rearrangement links TRBV25-1 to TRBJ2-7; D gene unclear. This CDR3 comprises 12 residues. With 4 bases removed from V and 3 bases from J, the gap between germline ends came to 7 bases. CDR1 MGHDK and CDR2 SYGVNS come from the germline V gene. This CDR3 is CASSGALYEQYF. The CDR3 nucleotides are TGTGCCAGCAGTGGGGCCCTCTACGAGCAGTACTTC.

This sequence joins TRBV19 and TRBJ1-2; D not resolved. This CDR3 has 13 amino acids. CDR1 LNHDA and CDR2 SQIVND come from the germline V gene (reference sequence). V lost 8 bases to trimming and J lost 6 bases, with 16 bases between them. Here the CDR3 DNA reads TGTGCCAGTGACCAAAACGGACTGAATGGCTACACCTTC. Protein product: CASDQNGLNGYTF.

The chain carries TRBV11-3 and TRBJ2-1, with 9 nucleotides matching TRBD2. Germline V gene sequence: CDR1 SGHNT, CDR2 YENEEA. Losses at the gene ends were 5 bases for V and 9 bases for J; bases not matched to a gene: 14. This CDR3 is 16 amino acids long. CDR3 bases: TGTGCCAGCAGCCCCTTAGCGGGAGACCTTGTTGGTGAGCAGTTCTTC. This gives the protein CASSPLAGDLVGEQFF.

V and J are TRBV4-1 and TRBJ2-3; weak D call: TRBD2 (5 bases). Trimming pared 1 base from V and 2 bases from J, leaving 7 bases between. CDR3 length equals 14 residues. CDR1 MGHRA and CDR2 YSYEKL come from the germline V gene. CDR3 residues: CASSQVDFTDTQYF. The CDR3 nucleotides read TGCGCCAGCAGCCAAGTGGACTTCACAGATACGCAGTATTTT.

This clone was counted once. The chain employs TRBV19 and TRBJ2-6; maybe TRBD2 (6 bases). Germline V CDR1 and CDR2: LNHDA, SQIVND (reference sequence). The CDR3 sequence is 12 residues long. The V end was cut by 7 bases, the J end by 8 bases, with 9 bases between. CDR3 sequence: CASMGGTNVLTF. DNA for the CDR3: TGTGCCAGTATGGGGGGAACCAACGTCCTGACTTTC. The full variable domain, completed using reference TRBV19 and TRBJ2-6, is DGGITQSPKYLFRKEGQNVTLSCEQNLNHDAMYWYRQDPGQGLRLIYYSQIVNDFQKGDIAEGYSVSREKKESFPLTVTSAQKNPTAFYLCASMGGTNVLTFGAGSRLTVL.

This clone was recorded only once. The chain uses TRBV7-2 and TRBJ1-3; 9 bases fit TRBD1. V lost 4 bases and J lost 2; bases outside the gene matches: 6. CDR1 SGHTA and CDR2 FQGNSA come from the germline V gene. This CDR3 has 16 residues. The CDR3 region has the DNA TGTGCCAGCAGCTCGACCGGGACAGGGACTGGAAACACCATATATTTT. Translation gives CASSSTGTGTGNTIYF.

This clone appeared a single time. The sample holds other DNA sequences that translate to the same CDR3. This chain connects TRBV18 to TRBJ2-1; the match to TRBD2 covers 15 bases. The CDR3 extends over 16 amino acids. CDR1 and CDR2 from the germline V gene are KGHSH and LQKENI. V dropped 0 bases and J dropped 7; count of bases not matched to a gene: 1. The CDR3 nucleotides read TGTGCCAGCTCACCACCGGGACTAGCGGGAGGAAATGAGCAGTTCTTC. Protein sequence: CASSPPGLAGGNEQFF.

The rearrangement uses TRBV5-1 and TRBJ2-1; 11 positions agree with TRBD2. The junction had 10 bases not matched to a gene; V was cut back by 5 bases and J by 9 bases. Germline V CDR1 and CDR2: SGHRS, YFSETQ. The length of the CDR3 is 15 residues. The CDR3 coding sequence is TGCGCCAGCAGGCGGGGGACTAGCGGCCACGGTGAGCAGTTCTTC. Translating gives CASRRGTSGHGEQFF.

The chain employs TRBV19 and TRBJ1-1; no clear D gene. The ends were cut back, 3 bases at V and 4 bases at J, with 6 bases in the middle. Germline loops: CDR1 LNHDA, CDR2 SQIVND (reference sequence). The CDR3 consists of 12 residues. In DNA form, the CDR3 reads TGTGCCAGTAGTATGTCCATCACTGAAGCTTTCTTT. This codes for CASSMSITEAFF.

This chain links TRBV6-5 with TRBJ2-2; D is unclear. The CDR3 contains 15 residues. Between the trimmed V and J ends, which lost 2 bases and 2 bases, there was a span of 9 bases. CDR1 and CDR2 (germline): MNHEY, SVGAGI. The CDR3 reads CASSYGQVNTGELFF. The CDR3 DNA is TGTGCCAGCAGTTACGGCCAGGTTAACACCGGGGAGCTGTTTTTT.

Note on this clone: Other DNA sequences in the same sample also yield this CDR3. The V call is TRBV2, the J call TRBJ2-7; 11 bases align to TRBD2. Looked up from germline, CDR1 is SNHLY and CDR2 is FYNNEI. V trimming: 4 bases; J trimming: 2 bases; junction bases outside the gene matches: 1. CDR3 size: 14 residues. The CDR3 sequence is CASSVAGGPYEQYF. The CDR3 bases are TGTGCCAGCAGTGTAGCGGGAGGGCCCTACGAGCAGTACTTC.

The V gene is TRBV15, the J gene TRBJ1-5; D is possibly TRBD1 (5 bases). The germline V and J ends were trimmed by 1 base and 1 base, with 11 bases remaining between them. In germline, CDR1 is LNHNV, CDR2 YYDKDF (reference sequence). The CDR3 consists of 16 residues. CDR3: CATSRVGEGSNQPQHF. The CDR3 coding sequence is TGTGCCACCAGCAGAGTTGGCGAGGGGAGCAATCAGCCCCAGCATTTT.

The chain has TRBV4-2 and TRBJ1-1; the match to TRBD1 covers 9 bases. The CDR3 extends over 16 amino acids. The germline V gene encodes CDR1 LGHNA and CDR2 YNFKEQ. V was pared by 0 bases and J by 4 bases, with 6 bases of the junction left unmatched. CDR3 region: CASSQDTGGWGTEAFF. DNA of the CDR3: TGTGCCAGCAGCCAAGACACAGGGGGCTGGGGCACTGAAGCTTTCTTT.

The chain carries TRBV5-6 and TRBJ1-1, with D hard to call. Germline CDR1 is SGHDT and CDR2 is YYEEEE. CDR3 length: 14 residues. V lost 4 bases, J lost 2 bases, and 12 bases lay in between. CDR3 in DNA: TGTGCCAGCAGCAACCCTACCCGAAACACTGAAGCTTTCTTT. Translating it yields CASSNPTRNTEAFF.

This rearrangement joins TRBV28 to TRBJ1-4; D remains unclear. The CDR3 has 15 residues. The V gene lost 5 bases and the J gene lost 6 bases, with 16 bases spanning the gap. Germline CDR1 and CDR2: MDHEN and SYDVKM. In DNA form, the CDR3 reads TGTGCCAGCAGTACAAGAAAGCACAACTATGAAAAACTGTTTTTT. Its protein product is CASSTRKHNYEKLFF.

This clone was seen a single time. The junction departs from germline at one end; a sequencing error may be responsible. J is TRBJ2-7 and V is TRBV19; TRBD1 agrees at 9 bases. The CDR3 totals 13 residues. CDR1 is LNHDA, CDR2 SQIVND, per germline (reference sequence). The CDR3 spells CASSSHPGQGTDF. The CDR3 DNA follows: TGTGCCAGTAGTTCCCATCCGGGACAGGGTACAGACTTC.

This chain links TRBV5-1 with TRBJ1-1; D remains unclear. Germline V gene sequence: CDR1 SGHRS, CDR2 YFSETQ. The V gene lost 4 bases and the J gene lost 10 bases, with 20 bases spanning the gap. CDR3 size: 14 residues. In DNA, the CDR3 is TGCGCCAGCAGCCCCATTGGGTCCTCGGGAGGAGCTTTCTTT. It specifies CASSPIGSSGGAFF.

The chain uses TRBV29-1 and TRBJ1-2, with no clear D. Trimming removed 3 bases from V and 3 bases from J, with 5 bases in between. This CDR3 contains 11 residues. Germline CDR1 reads SQVTM; CDR2 reads ANQGSEA. The CDR3 DNA reads as TGCAGCGTTGATTTTGACTATGGCTACACCTTC. This sequence encodes CSVDFDYGYTF.

In the case of this clone: Other DNA sequences in this specimen translate into the identical CDR3. The chain is built from TRBV18 and TRBJ2-2; D is uncertain. CDR3 length: 12 amino acids. V gave up 3 bases and J gave up 5 bases, with 4 bases separating them. Germline V lookup: CDR1 KGHSH, CDR2 LQKENI. The CDR3 DNA is TGTGCCAGCTCACCCCCGACCGGGGAGCTGTTTTTT. Its translation is CASSPPTGELFF. The complete variable domain, with remaining parts taken from reference TRBV18 and TRBJ2-2, reads NAGVMQNPRHLVRRRGQEARLRCSPMKGHSHVYWYRQLPEEGLKFMVYLQKENIIDESGMPKERFSAEFPKEGPSILRIQQVVRGDSAAYFCASSPPTGELFFGEGSRLTVL.

This clone was counted a single time. The chain employs TRBV18 and TRBJ2-7, with 8 bases matching TRBD1. This CDR3 is 15 amino acids long. Germline values: CDR1 KGHSH, CDR2 LQKENI. With V trimmed by 1 base and J by 3 bases, 5 bases remained unmatched. CDR3 loop: CASSPQTGGIYEQYF. CDR3 in DNA: TGTGCCAGCTCACCACAAACAGGGGGTATCTACGAGCAGTACTTC.

The rearrangement links TRBV5-1 to TRBJ2-2, with a tentative D call TRBD1 (5 bases). The CDR3 totals 15 residues. CDR1 is SGHRS and CDR2 is YFSETQ in the germline V gene. Trimming left V 1 base short and J 7 bases short, with 14 bases between. DNA for the CDR3: TGCGCCAGCAGCTTGTCCGTGACAGATAACGGGGAGCTGTTTTTT. Translating it yields CASSLSVTDNGELFF.

The CDR3 bases are TGTGCCAGCAGCAAATTAAGGCGACTAGCGGGAGACCAAGAGACCCAGTACTTC. It codes for CASSKLRRLAGDQETQYF. V and J are TRBV21-1 and TRBJ2-5; the table gives TRBD2 as D, unverified against the DNA. TRBV21-1 is a known pseudogene. The length of the CDR3 is 18 residues.

This sequence joins TRBV28 and TRBJ2-3; TRBD1 might be the D (8 bases). Trimming shortened V by 6 bases and J by 0 bases, and 13 bases separated the two germline ends. Germline assignment: CDR1 MDHEN and CDR2 SYDVKM. The CDR3 is made up of 15 amino acids. The CDR3 region is CASSNRGGSTDTQYF. CDR3 in DNA: TGTGCCAGCAGCAACAGGGGGGGAAGCACAGATACGCAGTATTTT.

The chain recombines TRBV18 with TRBJ1-4, with D unclear. The CDR3 has 14 residues. Germline CDR1 and CDR2: KGHSH and LQKENI. The V gene lost 3 bases and the J gene lost 8 bases, with 13 bases spanning the gap. The CDR3 reads CASSPAGLSEKLFF. CDR3 nucleotide sequence: TGTGCCAGCTCACCTGCCGGACTAAGCGAAAAACTGTTTTTT.